This T cell receptor beta chain was sequenced for a study of Ad26.COV2.S vaccination and SARS-CoV-2 variants. The CDR3 length is 12 residues. Germline V gives CDR1 SGHAT, CDR2 FQNNGV. V lost 1 base and J lost 6, with 7 bases in between. The treatment is: about 20 received Ad26.COV2.S at low or high dose, single or two shots; roughly five received placebo; per-sample allocation not given. Samples analyzed were those drawn on day 63 after the first vaccine or placebo injection. Some clones are missing from TCRdb's copy, which holds only in-frame ones; the method was immunoSEQ multiplex PCR. The sample holds 300,000 to 400,000 clones; 70% to 90% are singletons and the top ten take more than 1.5%.

The genes are TRBV11-2 and TRBJ2-7; D unclear. The specimen was peripheral blood, collected in a trial of Ad26.COV2.S vaccine versus placebo. This clonotype originated in a person aged 18-65 years who received the Ad26.COV2.S COVID-19 vaccine or a placebo. In DNA form, the CDR3 reads TGTGCCAGCAGCTTAGTGGGGTTCGAGCAGTACTTC. Its protein product is CASSLVGFEQYF. The variable domain in full, completed from reference TRBV11-2 and TRBJ2-7, reads EAGVAQSPRYKIIEKRQSVAFWCNPISGHATLYWYQQILGQGPKLLIQFQNNGVVDDSQLPKDRFSAERLKGVDSTLKIQPAKLEDSAVYLCASSLVGFEQYFGPGTRLTVT.